These 26 T cell receptor beta chains came from one sample sequenced in a study of blood T cell repertoires in COVID-19. Here immunoSEQ multiplex PCR was the method, and the copy in TCRdb shows in-frame clones only, minus some. The profile shows some 140,000 clones, 79% of them singletons. Sequencing was performed on peripheral blood. These receptors were taken from a man aged 55 to 70 with acute or convalescent COVID-19.

The genes are TRBV7-9 and TRBJ2-5, with 9 bases lining up with TRBD2. The J segment lost 5 bases and the V segment lost 3 bases, leaving 4 bases of the junction unmatched. The CDR3 extends over 14 amino acids. Per the germline V gene, CDR1 is SEHNR and CDR2 is FQNEAQ (reference sequence). CDR3 sequence: CASSFAGGIETQYF. The DNA for the CDR3 is TGTGCCAGCAGCTTCGCGGGAGGGATCGAGACCCAGTACTTC.

The V and J genes are TRBV21-1 and TRBJ1-4; the table's D call of TRBD1 was not tested on the DNA. TRBV21-1 is classified as a pseudogene. CDR3 size: 14 residues. This CDR3 reads CASSQPREGEKLFF. DNA for the CDR3: TGTGCCAGCAGCCAGCCCAGGGAAGGGGAAAAACTGTTTTTT.

The chain links TRBV5-5 to TRBJ2-7; 7 positions agree with TRBD1. This CDR3 spans 12 amino acids. Per the germline V gene, CDR1 is SGHKS and CDR2 is YYEKEE (reference sequence). V was pared by 4 bases and J by 3 bases, with 1 base of the junction left unmatched. The CDR3 is CASSRDSYEQYF. The CDR3 nucleotides read TGTGCCAGCAGCCGGGACAGCTACGAGCAGTACTTC.

The chain employs TRBV7-9 and TRBJ2-2; tentatively, D is TRBD2 (6 bases). Germline CDR1 is SEHNR and CDR2 is FQNEAQ (reference sequence). This CDR3 region has 15 residues. Trimming pared 5 bases from V and 4 bases from J, leaving 14 bases between. The CDR3 DNA follows: TGTGCCAGCAGCCCCCACATGCGGGGCACCGGGGAGCTGTTTTTT. It yields the protein CASSPHMRGTGELFF.

The chain couples TRBV19 to TRBJ2-2, with 9 nucleotides matching TRBD1. V was pared by 11 bases and J by 3 bases, with 7 bases of the junction left unmatched. The CDR3 is 14 amino acids. Germline lookup yields CDR1 LNHDA and CDR2 SQIVND (reference sequence). CDR3 amino acids: CALGGQGDTGELFF. CDR3 coding DNA: TGTGCCCTGGGGGGACAGGGAGACACCGGGGAGCTGTTTTTT.

The J gene is TRBJ2-2, the V gene TRBV2; TRBD1 matches at 10 bases. There are 18 residues in the CDR3. Germline V lookup: CDR1 SNHLY, CDR2 FYNNEI. J gave up 0 bases and V 6 bases, and 10 bases lay outside the gene matches. The CDR3 loop is CASSQIRQGASNTGELFF. Written as DNA, the CDR3 is TGTGCCAGCAGCCAAATCCGACAGGGGGCGTCGAACACCGGGGAGCTGTTTTTT.

V is TRBV16 and J is TRBJ2-4; D not certain. The CDR3 totals 16 residues. Germline CDR1 is KGHSY and CDR2 is FQNENV. Trimming left V 3 bases short and J 0 bases short, with 12 bases between. This chain's CDR3 is CASSQIDTLAKNIQYF. CDR3 bases: TGTGCCAGCAGCCAGATTGACACTCTAGCCAAAAACATTCAGTACTTC.

The chain recombines TRBV27 with TRBJ2-1, with D possibly TRBD2 on 6 matching bases. V lost 5 bases, J lost 4 bases, and 24 bases lay in between. The CDR3 extends over 18 amino acids. CDR1 is MNHEY and CDR2 is SMNVEV in the germline V gene (reference sequence). The CDR3 sequence is CASSPHRGGPIGYNEQFF. CDR3 coding DNA: TGTGCCAGCAGTCCACACCGAGGAGGGCCCATAGGATACAATGAGCAGTTCTTC.

V is TRBV3-1 (or the pseudogene TRBV3-2) and J is TRBJ2-1; 12 bases agree with TRBD1. CDR3 length equals 15 residues. Germline V gene sequence: CDR1 LGHDT, CDR2 YNNKEL (reference sequence). J lost 7 bases, V lost 10 bases, and 11 bases had no gene match. The CDR3 region has the DNA TGTGCCACCGAAGTGGGGACAGGGGGCTTGAATGAGCAGTTCTTC. Amino acids: CATEVGTGGLNEQFF.

The gene calls are TRBV24-1 and TRBJ1-2; no firm D call. Per germline, CDR1 KGHDR and CDR2 SFDVKD. With 3 bases removed from V and 4 bases from J, the gap between germline ends came to 11 bases. This CDR3 has 14 amino acids. Here the CDR3 reads CATSDEGGRYGYTF. Here the CDR3 DNA reads TGTGCCACCAGTGATGAAGGAGGCCGCTATGGCTACACCTTC.

This clone occurred once. This chain uses TRBV24-1 with TRBJ1-5; D might be TRBD1 (6 bases). The CDR3 extends over 14 amino acids. Germline V lookup: CDR1 KGHDR, CDR2 SFDVKD. V lost 2 bases and J lost 6, with 10 bases in between. CDR3 sequence (DNA): TGTGCCACCAGTGATTCCGACAGGTCTCAGCCCCAGCATTTT. This sequence encodes CATSDSDRSQPQHF.

In this sample, this clone turned up once. This chain uses TRBV6-5 with TRBJ2-3; 9 nucleotides agree with TRBD2. Germline V CDR1 and CDR2: MNHEY, SVGAGI. The CDR3 has 15 amino acids. The junction had 5 bases not matched to a gene; V was cut back by 6 bases and J by 1 base. CDR3 DNA: TGTGCCAGCAGCCAGACTAGCGGAGGCACAGATACGCAGTATTTT. Protein sequence: CASSQTSGGTDTQYF.

The chain is built from TRBV19 and TRBJ1-2, with D uncertain. The V gene lost 3 bases and the J gene lost 2 bases, with 25 bases spanning the gap. CDR1 and CDR2 (germline): LNHDA, SQIVND (reference sequence). The CDR3 has 19 amino acids. The DNA for the CDR3 is TGTGCCAGTAGTATGGGAGGCAGAGCGGCAGTGCTCAAAAACTATGGCTACACCTTC. This encodes CASSMGGRAAVLKNYGYTF.

This clone was seen only a few times. The chain recombines TRBV4-3 with TRBJ1-6; D unresolved. This CDR3 has 15 residues. Trimming left V 1 base short and J 8 bases short, with 12 bases between. In germline, CDR1 is LGHNA, CDR2 YSLEER. CDR3 sequence reads: CASSQGIGGDSPLHF. The DNA of the CDR3 is TGCGCCAGCAGCCAAGGGATCGGCGGAGATTCACCCCTCCACTTT.

This sequence joins TRBV5-1 and TRBJ2-3, with D maybe TRBD2 (6 bases). The germline gives CDR1 SGHRS, CDR2 YFSETQ. This CDR3 spans 14 amino acids. V was clipped by 4 bases and J by 2 bases, with 11 bases between them. The CDR3 DNA follows: TGCGCCAGCAGCCCGGGGGTAGCCACAGATACGCAGTATTTT. As protein: CASSPGVATDTQYF. The full variable domain, its missing parts supplied by reference TRBV5-1 and TRBJ2-3, is KAGVTQTPRYLIKTRGQQVTLSCSPISGHRSVSWYQQTPGQGLQFLFEYFSETQRNKGNFPGRFSGRQFSNSRSEMNVSTLELGDSALYLCASSPGVATDTQYFGPGTRLTVL.

This clone was recorded a few times. The chain is built from TRBV19 and TRBJ1-5; 8 bases line up with TRBD1. This CDR3 contains 14 residues. The germline CDR1 and CDR2 sequences are LNHDA and SQIVND (reference sequence). Trimming at V came to 7 bases and at J to 5 bases, leaving 7 bases not matched to a gene. Here the CDR3 reads CASNQQGVDQPQHF. CDR3 DNA: TGTGCCAGTAACCAACAGGGGGTAGATCAGCCCCAGCATTTT.

The chain combines TRBV19 with TRBJ1-5; tentative D call: TRBD1 (5 bases). The V gene's germline CDR1 is LNHDA and CDR2 SQIVND (reference sequence). V dropped 5 bases and J dropped 5 bases, with 13 bases sitting between them. The CDR3 is made up of 14 amino acids. The CDR3 reads CASSPGRGDQPQHF. The CDR3 DNA reads TGTGCCAGTAGTCCCGGTCGGGGGGATCAGCCCCAGCATTTT. Supplemented by reference TRBV19 and TRBJ1-5, the full variable domain reads DGGITQSPKYLFRKEGQNVTLSCEQNLNHDAMYWYRQDPGQGLRLIYYSQIVNDFQKGDIAEGYSVSREKKESFPLTVTSAQKNPTAFYLCASSPGRGDQPQHFGDGTRLSIL.

The chain combines TRBV28 with TRBJ2-4; 7 nucleotides align to TRBD1. The CDR3 loop spans 15 amino acids. The V and J ends lost 10 bases and 2 bases, in that order; junction bases with no gene match: 11. Per the germline V gene, CDR1 is MDHEN and CDR2 is SYDVKM. This chain's CDR3 is CATQRQGTTKNIQYF. The CDR3 nucleotides read TGTGCCACCCAGAGACAGGGAACGACCAAAAACATTCAGTACTTC.

In its sample, this clone was seen a few times. The J gene is TRBJ1-1, the V gene TRBV4-1, with 8 nucleotides matching TRBD1. Unmatched junction bases numbered 9, after V lost 4 bases and J lost 5 bases. This CDR3 has 15 amino acids. Per the germline V gene, CDR1 is MGHRA and CDR2 is YSYEKL. This CDR3 is CASSPRQTGGTEAFF. The CDR3 nucleotides are TGCGCCAGCAGCCCTCGGCAAACAGGGGGAACTGAAGCTTTCTTT.

The CDR3, as DNA: TGTGCCATCAGTGGGGTCCCTCGGGACACTGAAGCTTTCTTT. Residues: CAISGVPRDTEAFF. The V gene is TRBV10-3, the J gene TRBJ1-1; D not resolved. Germline V CDR1 and CDR2: ENHRY, SYGVKD. The CDR3 has 14 residues. Trimming took 4 bases from V and 3 from J, leaving 12 bases between them.

V gene TRBV19 combines with J gene TRBJ1-2, with 9 positions matching TRBD1. Germline-derived CDR1 and CDR2 are LNHDA and SQIVND (reference sequence). This CDR3 spans 16 amino acids. The V segment lost 4 bases and the J segment 7 bases; nucleotides outside the gene matches: 13. The CDR3 nucleotides read TGTGCCAGTAGTAAGGCGACAGGGGGGAATGGACGTGGCTACACCTTC. Protein: CASSKATGGNGRGYTF.

V gene TRBV28 combines with J gene TRBJ1-6; possible D gene TRBD1, 5 bases. The CDR3 is 14 residues long. The V end was cut by 5 bases, the J end by 7 bases, with 12 bases between. In germline, CDR1 is MDHEN, CDR2 SYDVKM. CDR3 amino acids: CASSQGLGNSPLHF. CDR3 DNA sequence: TGTGCCAGCAGTCAGGGACTGGGCAATTCACCCCTCCACTTT.

The chain carries TRBV4-2 and TRBJ1-5; weak D call: TRBD1 (5 bases). The CDR3 covers 16 residues. The V gene lost 0 bases and the J gene lost 3 bases, with 12 bases spanning the gap. Germline assignment: CDR1 LGHNA and CDR2 YNFKEQ. Here the CDR3 reads CASSQEGGRANQPQHF. As DNA, the CDR3 is TGTGCCAGCAGCCAAGAGGGAGGCAGGGCCAATCAGCCCCAGCATTTT.

This sequence joins TRBV28 and TRBJ1-2, with D possibly matching TRBD1 (5 bases). The CDR3 is 13 amino acids. Germline V lookup: CDR1 MDHEN, CDR2 SYDVKM. With 7 bases removed from V and 3 bases from J, the gap between germline ends came to 12 bases. This chain's CDR3 is CASMAGWDYGYTF. The CDR3 DNA sequence: TGTGCCAGCATGGCAGGGTGGGACTATGGCTACACCTTC.

This chain uses TRBV19 with TRBJ1-4; possibly TRBD1 for D (5 bases). CDR1 LNHDA and CDR2 SQIVND come from the germline V gene (reference sequence). Trimming took off 8 bases at V and 7 bases at J, with 17 bases between the two ends. The CDR3 consists of 14 residues. For the CDR3, the DNA is TGTGCCAGTTCTTCGTTCCTGGGGGGTGAAAAACTGTTTTTT. Amino acids: CASSSFLGGEKLFF.

The CDR3 loop reads CASSLTRTTNYGYTF. DNA for the CDR3: TGCGCCAGCAGCCTTACACGGACTACTAACTATGGCTACACCTTC. The chain recombines TRBV5-1 with TRBJ1-2; D is unresolved. The V end was cut by 4 bases, the J end by 0 bases, with 13 bases between. This CDR3 is built from 15 residues. Germline V gene sequence: CDR1 SGHRS, CDR2 YFSETQ.